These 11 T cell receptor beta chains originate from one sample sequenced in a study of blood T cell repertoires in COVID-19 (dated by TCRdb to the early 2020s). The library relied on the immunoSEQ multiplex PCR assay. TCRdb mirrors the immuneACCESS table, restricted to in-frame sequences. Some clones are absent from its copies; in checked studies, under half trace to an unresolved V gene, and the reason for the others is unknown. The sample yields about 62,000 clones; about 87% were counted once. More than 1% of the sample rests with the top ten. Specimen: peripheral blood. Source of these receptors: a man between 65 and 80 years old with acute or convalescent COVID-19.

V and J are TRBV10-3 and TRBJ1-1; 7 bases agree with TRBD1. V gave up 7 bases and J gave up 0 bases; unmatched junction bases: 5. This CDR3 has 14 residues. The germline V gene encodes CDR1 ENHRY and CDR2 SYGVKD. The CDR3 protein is CAIMTGQMNTEAFF. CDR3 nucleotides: TGTGCCATCATGACGGGACAGATGAACACTGAAGCTTTCTTT.

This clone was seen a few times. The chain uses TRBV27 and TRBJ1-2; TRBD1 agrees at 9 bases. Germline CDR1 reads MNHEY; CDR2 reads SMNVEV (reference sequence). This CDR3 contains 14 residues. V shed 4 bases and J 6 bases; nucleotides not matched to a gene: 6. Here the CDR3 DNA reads TGTGCCAGCAGTTGGGGACAGGGAAACAATGGCTACACCTTC. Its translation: CASSWGQGNNGYTF.

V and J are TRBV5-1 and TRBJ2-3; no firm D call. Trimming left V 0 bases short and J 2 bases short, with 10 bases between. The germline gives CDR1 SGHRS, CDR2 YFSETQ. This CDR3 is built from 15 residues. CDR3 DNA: TGCGCCAGCAGCTTGGCCAACAAGTTCACAGATACGCAGTATTTT. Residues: CASSLANKFTDTQYF.

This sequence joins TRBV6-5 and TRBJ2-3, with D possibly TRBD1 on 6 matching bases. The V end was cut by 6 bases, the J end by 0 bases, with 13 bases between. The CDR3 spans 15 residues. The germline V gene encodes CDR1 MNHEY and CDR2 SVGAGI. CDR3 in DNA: TGTGCCAGCAGAGCGGACAGTACTAGCACAGATACGCAGTATTTT. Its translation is CASRADSTSTDTQYF.

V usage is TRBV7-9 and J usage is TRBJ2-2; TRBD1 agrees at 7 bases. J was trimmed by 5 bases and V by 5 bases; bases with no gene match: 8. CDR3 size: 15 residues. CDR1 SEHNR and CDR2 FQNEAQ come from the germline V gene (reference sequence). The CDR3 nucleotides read TGTGCCAGCAGCCCTCAGGGGGATCATACCGGGGAGCTGTTTTTT. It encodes CASSPQGDHTGELFF.

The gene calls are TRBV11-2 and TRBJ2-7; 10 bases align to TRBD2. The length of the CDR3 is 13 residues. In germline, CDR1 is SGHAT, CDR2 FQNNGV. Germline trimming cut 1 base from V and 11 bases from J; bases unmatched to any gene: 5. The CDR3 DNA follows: TGTGCCAGCAGCTTAGGGCTAGCGGGGGAAAAGTACTTC. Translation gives CASSLGLAGEKYF.

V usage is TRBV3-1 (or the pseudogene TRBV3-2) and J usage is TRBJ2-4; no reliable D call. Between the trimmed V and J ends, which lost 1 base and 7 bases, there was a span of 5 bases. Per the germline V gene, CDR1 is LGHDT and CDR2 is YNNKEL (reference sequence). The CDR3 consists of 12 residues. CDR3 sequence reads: CASSQVVNIQYF. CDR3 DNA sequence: TGTGCCAGCAGCCAAGTCGTGAACATTCAGTACTTC.

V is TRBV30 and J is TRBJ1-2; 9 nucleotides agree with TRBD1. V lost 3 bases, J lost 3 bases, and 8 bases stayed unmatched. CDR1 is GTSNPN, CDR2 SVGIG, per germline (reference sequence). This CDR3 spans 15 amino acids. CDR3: CAWSGTGGRYYGYTF. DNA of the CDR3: TGTGCCTGGAGCGGAACAGGGGGCCGTTACTATGGCTACACCTTC. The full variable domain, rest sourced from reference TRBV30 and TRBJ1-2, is SQTIHQWPATLVQPVGSPLSLECTVEGTSNPNLYWYRQAAGRGLQLLFYSVGIGQISSEVPQNLSASRPQDRQFILSSKKLLLSDSGFYLCAWSGTGGRYYGYTFGSGTRLTVV.

The DNA for the CDR3 is TGTGCCAGCAGCCAGGGGACTAGCGGGAATCAAGAGACCCAGTACTTC. Translated: CASSQGTSGNQETQYF. The chain couples TRBV4-2 to TRBJ2-5, with 13 bases identical to TRBD2. V dropped 3 bases and J dropped 2; count of bases not matched to a gene: 3. CDR1 is LGHNA, CDR2 YNFKEQ, per germline. The CDR3 contains 16 residues.

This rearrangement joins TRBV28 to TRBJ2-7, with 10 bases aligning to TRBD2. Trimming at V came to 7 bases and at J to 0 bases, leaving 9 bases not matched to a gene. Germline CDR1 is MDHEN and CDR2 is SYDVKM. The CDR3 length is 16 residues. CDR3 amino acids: CASNDPSGSSSYEQYF. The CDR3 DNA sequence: TGTGCCAGCAACGATCCTAGCGGGAGTAGCTCCTACGAGCAGTACTTC.

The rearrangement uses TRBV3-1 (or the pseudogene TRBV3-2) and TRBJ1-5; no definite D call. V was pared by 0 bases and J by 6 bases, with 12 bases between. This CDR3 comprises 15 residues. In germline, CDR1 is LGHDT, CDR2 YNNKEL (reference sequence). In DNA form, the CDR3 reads TGTGCCAGCAGCCAAGATCTCGCCGGTACTCAGCCCCAGCATTTT. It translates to CASSQDLAGTQPQHF.